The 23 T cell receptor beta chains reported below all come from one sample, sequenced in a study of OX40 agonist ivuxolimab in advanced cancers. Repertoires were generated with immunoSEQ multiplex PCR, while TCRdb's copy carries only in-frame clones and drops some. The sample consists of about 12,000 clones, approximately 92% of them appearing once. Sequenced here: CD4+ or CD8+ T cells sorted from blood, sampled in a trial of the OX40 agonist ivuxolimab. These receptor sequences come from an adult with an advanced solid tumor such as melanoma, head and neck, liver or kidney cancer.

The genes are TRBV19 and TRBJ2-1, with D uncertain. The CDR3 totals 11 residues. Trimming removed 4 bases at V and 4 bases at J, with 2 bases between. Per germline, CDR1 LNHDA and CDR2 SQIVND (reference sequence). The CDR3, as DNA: TGTGCCAGTAGTACTTACAATGAGCAGTTCTTC. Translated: CASSTYNEQFF.

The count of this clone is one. The CDR3 DNA is TGCAGCGTTGAAACCGGGACGACGTTTGGCTACACCTTC. The encoded protein is CSVETGTTFGYTF. The chain is built from TRBV29-1 and TRBJ1-2; D is possibly TRBD1 (5 bases). The CDR3 is 13 amino acids. V lost 2 bases and J 7 bases, leaving 14 bases between the germline ends. Germline CDR1 is SQVTM and CDR2 is ANQGSEA.

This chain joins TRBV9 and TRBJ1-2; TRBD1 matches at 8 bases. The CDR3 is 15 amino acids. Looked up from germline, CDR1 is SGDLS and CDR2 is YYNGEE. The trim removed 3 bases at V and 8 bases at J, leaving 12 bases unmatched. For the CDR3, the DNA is TGTGCCAGCAGCGCTACACTCGGACAGGGCAACGGCTACACCTTC. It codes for CASSATLGQGNGYTF. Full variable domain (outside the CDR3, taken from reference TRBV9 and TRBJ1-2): DSGVTQTPKHLITATGQRVTLRCSPRSGDLSVYWYQQSLDQGLQFLIQYYNGEERAKGNILERFSAQQFPDLHSELNLSSLELGDSALYFCASSATLGQGNGYTFGSGTRLTVV.

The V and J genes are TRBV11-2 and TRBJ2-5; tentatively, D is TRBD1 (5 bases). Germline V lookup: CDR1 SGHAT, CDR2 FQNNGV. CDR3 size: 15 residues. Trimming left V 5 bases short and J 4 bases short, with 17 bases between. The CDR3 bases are TGTGCCAGCAGCCCGACCCAATGGGGCGCAGAGACCCAGTACTTC. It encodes CASSPTQWGAETQYF.

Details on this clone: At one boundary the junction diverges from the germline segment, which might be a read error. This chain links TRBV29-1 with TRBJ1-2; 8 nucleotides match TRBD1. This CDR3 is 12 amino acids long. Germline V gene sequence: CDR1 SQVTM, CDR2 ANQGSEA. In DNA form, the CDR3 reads TGCAGCGTAGAAGGACAGGGCATTGGCTACACCTTC. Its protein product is CSVEGQGIGYTF.

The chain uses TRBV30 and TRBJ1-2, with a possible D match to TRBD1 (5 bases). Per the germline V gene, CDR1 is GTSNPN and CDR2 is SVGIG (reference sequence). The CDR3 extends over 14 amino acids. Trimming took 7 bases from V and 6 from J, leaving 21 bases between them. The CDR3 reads CAYSDGGRGHGYTF. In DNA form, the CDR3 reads TGTGCCTACTCGGACGGTGGGCGGGGACATGGCTACACCTTC.

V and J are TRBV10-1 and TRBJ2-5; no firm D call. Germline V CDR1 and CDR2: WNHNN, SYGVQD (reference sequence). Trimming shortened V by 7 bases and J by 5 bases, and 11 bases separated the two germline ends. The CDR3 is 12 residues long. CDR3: CASMGLYETQYF. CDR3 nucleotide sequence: TGCGCCAGCATGGGCCTCTACGAGACCCAGTACTTC.

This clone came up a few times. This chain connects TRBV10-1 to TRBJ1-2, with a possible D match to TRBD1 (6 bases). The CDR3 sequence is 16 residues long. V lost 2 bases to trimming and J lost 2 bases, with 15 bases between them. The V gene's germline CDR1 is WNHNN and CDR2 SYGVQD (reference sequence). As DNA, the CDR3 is TGCGCCAGCAGTGAGCCTACGGGACACGGCAACTATGGCTACACCTTC. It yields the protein CASSEPTGHGNYGYTF.

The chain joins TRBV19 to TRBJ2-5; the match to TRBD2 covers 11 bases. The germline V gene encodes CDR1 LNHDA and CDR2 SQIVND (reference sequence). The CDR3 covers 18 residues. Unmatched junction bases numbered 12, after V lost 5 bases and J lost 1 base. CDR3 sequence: CASSLGLAGGFRQETQYF. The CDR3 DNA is TGTGCCAGTAGTTTAGGGCTAGCGGGAGGTTTTCGCCAAGAGACCCAGTACTTC.

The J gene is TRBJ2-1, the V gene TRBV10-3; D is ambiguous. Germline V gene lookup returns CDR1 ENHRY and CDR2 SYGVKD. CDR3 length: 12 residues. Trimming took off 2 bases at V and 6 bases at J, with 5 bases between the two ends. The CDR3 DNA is TGTGCCATCAGTGAGGGGCCCAATGAGCAGTTCTTC. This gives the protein CAISEGPNEQFF.

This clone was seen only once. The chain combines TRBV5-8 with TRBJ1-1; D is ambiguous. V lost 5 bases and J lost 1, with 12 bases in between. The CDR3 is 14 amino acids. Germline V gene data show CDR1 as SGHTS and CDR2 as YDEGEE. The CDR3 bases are TGTGCCAGCAGTCCTTATTGGACGAACACTGAAGCTTTCTTT. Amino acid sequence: CASSPYWTNTEAFF.

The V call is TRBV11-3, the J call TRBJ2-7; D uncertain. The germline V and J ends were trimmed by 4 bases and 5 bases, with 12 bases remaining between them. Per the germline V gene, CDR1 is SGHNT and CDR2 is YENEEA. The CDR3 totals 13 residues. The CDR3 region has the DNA TGTGCCAGCAGCTCGTCGAACAGCGACGAGCAGTACTTC. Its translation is CASSSSNSDEQYF.

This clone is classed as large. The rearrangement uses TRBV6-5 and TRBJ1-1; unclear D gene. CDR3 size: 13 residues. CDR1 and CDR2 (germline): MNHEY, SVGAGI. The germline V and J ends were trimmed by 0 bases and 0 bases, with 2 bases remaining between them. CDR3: CASSYSMNTEAFF. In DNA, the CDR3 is TGTGCCAGCAGTTACTCGATGAACACTGAAGCTTTCTTT.

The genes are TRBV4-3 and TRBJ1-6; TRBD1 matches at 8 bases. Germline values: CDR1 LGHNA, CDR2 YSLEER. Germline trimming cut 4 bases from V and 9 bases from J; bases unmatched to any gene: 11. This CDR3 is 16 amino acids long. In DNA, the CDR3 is TGCGCCAGCAGCCCGGACAGGGCCTCTACCATTTCACCCCTCCACTTT. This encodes CASSPDRASTISPLHF.

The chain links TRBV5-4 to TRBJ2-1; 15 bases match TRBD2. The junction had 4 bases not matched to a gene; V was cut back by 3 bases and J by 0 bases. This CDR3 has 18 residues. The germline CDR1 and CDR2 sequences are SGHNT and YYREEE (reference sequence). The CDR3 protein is CASSSGTSGGSSYNEQFF. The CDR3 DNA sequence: TGTGCCAGCAGCTCCGGGACTAGCGGGGGGAGCTCCTACAATGAGCAGTTCTTC.

The CDR3 here is CASSYRVQNSGEKLFF. The CDR3 nucleotides read TGTGCCAGCAGTTACCGGGTCCAAAATTCAGGTGAAAAACTGTTTTTT. The V gene is TRBV6-5, the J gene TRBJ1-4; D is uncertain. The germline gives CDR1 MNHEY, CDR2 SVGAGI. The CDR3 spans 16 residues. Trimming cost V 2 bases and J 7 bases, with 17 bases left between them.

CDR3 sequence reads: CASSQEILAKNIQYF. CDR3 in DNA: TGTGCCAGCAGCCAAGAGATCCTAGCCAAAAACATTCAGTACTTC. The J gene is TRBJ2-4, the V gene TRBV14; D gene ambiguous. The germline CDR1 and CDR2 sequences are SGHDN and FVKESK. CDR3 size: 15 residues. The V end lost 0 bases, the J end lost 0 bases, and 6 bases lay between the germline ends.

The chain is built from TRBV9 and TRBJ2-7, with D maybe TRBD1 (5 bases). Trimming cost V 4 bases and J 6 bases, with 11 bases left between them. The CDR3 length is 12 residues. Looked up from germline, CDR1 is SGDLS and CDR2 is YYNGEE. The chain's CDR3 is CASSTQGGEQYF. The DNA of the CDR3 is TGTGCCAGCAGCACTCAGGGTGGCGAGCAGTACTTC.

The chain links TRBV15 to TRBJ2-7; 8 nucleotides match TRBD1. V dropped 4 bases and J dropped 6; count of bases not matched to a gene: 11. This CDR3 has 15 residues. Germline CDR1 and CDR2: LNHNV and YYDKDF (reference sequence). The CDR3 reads CATSTGRTGYVEQYF. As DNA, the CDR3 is TGTGCCACCAGCACTGGTAGGACAGGGTACGTCGAGCAGTACTTC.

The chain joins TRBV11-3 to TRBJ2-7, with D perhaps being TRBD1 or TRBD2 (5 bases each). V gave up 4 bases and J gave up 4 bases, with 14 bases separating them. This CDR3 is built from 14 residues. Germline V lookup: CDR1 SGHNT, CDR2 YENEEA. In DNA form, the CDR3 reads TGTGCCAGCAGCTGGGGGAACAGGATTTACGAGCAGTACTTC. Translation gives CASSWGNRIYEQYF.

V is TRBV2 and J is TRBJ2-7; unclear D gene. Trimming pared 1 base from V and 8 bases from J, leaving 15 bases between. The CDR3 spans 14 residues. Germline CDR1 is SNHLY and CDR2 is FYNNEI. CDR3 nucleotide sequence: TGTGCCAGCAGTGAAGAGGGTTGGCGTGAGCAGCAGTACTTC. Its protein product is CASSEEGWREQQYF. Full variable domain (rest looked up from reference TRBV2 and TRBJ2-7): EPEVTQTPSHQVTQMGQEVILRCVPISNHLYFYWYRQILGQKVEFLVSFYNNEISEKSEIFDDQFSVERPDGSNFTLKIRSTKLEDSAMYFCASSEEGWREQQYFGPGTRLTVT.

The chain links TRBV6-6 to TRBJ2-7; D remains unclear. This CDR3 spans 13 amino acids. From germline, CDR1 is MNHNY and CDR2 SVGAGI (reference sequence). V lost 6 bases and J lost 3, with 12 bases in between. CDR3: CASSVGVGYEQYF. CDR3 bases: TGTGCCAGCAGCGTCGGAGTGGGCTACGAGCAGTACTTC.

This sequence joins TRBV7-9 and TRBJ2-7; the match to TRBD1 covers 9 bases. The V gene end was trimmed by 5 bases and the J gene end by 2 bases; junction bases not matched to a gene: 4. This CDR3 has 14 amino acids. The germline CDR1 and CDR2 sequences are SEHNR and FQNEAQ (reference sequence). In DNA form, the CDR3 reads TGTGCCAGCAGCACCGGGACAGGGCCCTACGAGCAGTACTTC. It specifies CASSTGTGPYEQYF.